This T cell receptor (beta chain) is drawn from a study of shared clonotypes between healthy human individuals. CD45RO-negative CD8 cells positively selected for CCR7 made up the naive population, which excluded terminally differentiated effector memory CD45RA+ cells. V gave up 3 bases and J gave up 4 bases; unmatched junction bases: 9. Germline CDR1 and CDR2: SGDLS and YYNGEE. The CDR3 length is 15 residues. This clone has just one count. Method: immunoSEQ multiplex PCR; TCRdb's copy keeps in-frame clones and lacks some. The table has about 2.1 million clones, 85% to 95% seen once. The sample taken for sequencing was naive CD8+ T cells from PBMCs. The J gene is TRBJ1-2, the V gene TRBV9; the match to TRBD1 covers 7 bases. The TCR sequence derives from a man aged 18-30 years in good health. Some clones in this sample may be carry-over from other donors' samples. The CDR3 region has the DNA TGTGCCAGCAGCGGACCGACAGGGTTCCTCTATGGCTACACCTTC. It specifies CASSGPTGFLYGYTF.